Listed below are T cell receptor beta chains from one sample, sequenced in a study of blood T cell repertoires in COVID-19. Profiling relied on immunoSEQ multiplex PCR, and the TCRdb table lists in-frame clones only, not all of them. Of about 160,000 clones in the sample, 80% were seen once. Sequenced sample: PBMCs or T cells enriched from blood (not recorded which). These receptors all come from a woman in her fifties or sixties who had recovered from COVID-19. Each CDR3 is given with its conserved first and last residue. The order of the fields is J gene, D gene, clone size, V gene, CDR3 DNA, CDR3 protein. A D gene is named only where the DNA matches it firmly. Rows give clone size only sometimes, using once, few, many, or a class for an expanded clone.

J: TRBJ2-1
D: TRBD2
size: -
V: TRBV6-4
DNA: TGTGCCAGCAGTGCAACTAGCGGGTTGACGGAGCAGTTCTTC
CDR3: CASSATSGLTEQFF

J: TRBJ1-5
D: -
size: -
V: TRBV5-1
DNA: TGCGCCAGCAGCTCTATCCCGGGCCCCTCTACTAGGCAGCCCCAGCATTTT
CDR3: CASSSIPGPSTRQPQHF

J: TRBJ1-1
D: -
size: few
V: TRBV3-1/TRBV3-2
DNA: TGTGCCAGCAGCCAAGACACTGGAGCTTTCTTT
CDR3: CASSQDTGAFF

J: TRBJ2-5
D: -
size: -
V: TRBV29-1
DNA: TGCAGCGGGGTGTGGGCGGGAGAGACCCAGTACTTC
CDR3: CSGVWAGETQYF

J: TRBJ1-4
D: -
size: -
V: TRBV6-5
DNA: TGTGCCAGCAGTTACGCGGGTCGACGGGGAGAAAAACTGTTTTTT
CDR3: CASSYAGRRGEKLFF

J: TRBJ2-7
D: -
size: -
V: TRBV14
DNA: TGTGCCAGCAGCCAAGATAGTTCCCCGGGACAAGGGGCCCACGAGCAGTACTTC
CDR3: CASSQDSSPGQGAHEQYF

J: TRBJ2-2
D: -
size: -
V: TRBV29-1
DNA: TGCAGCGTTGAAGAACGTCGTCAGGCCACCGGGGAGCTGTTTTTT
CDR3: CSVEERRQATGELFF

J: TRBJ2-3
D: TRBD1
size: once
V: TRBV2
DNA: TGTGCCAGCAGGGAAGACAGGGGAGTTTCCACAGATACGCAGTATTTT
CDR3: CASREDRGVSTDTQYF

J: TRBJ2-1
D: -
size: -
V: TRBV4-1
DNA: TGCGCCAGCAGCCCAACAAGTTATAATGAGCAGTTCTTC
CDR3: CASSPTSYNEQFF

J: TRBJ1-4
D: TRBD1
size: few
V: TRBV10-3
DNA: TGTGCGATAAGCCGGGACAGGGGAGAAAAACTGTTTTTT
CDR3: CAISRDRGEKLFF

J: TRBJ2-1
D: TRBD2
size: -
V: TRBV6-4
DNA: TGTGCCAGCAGTGACTACAGCGGGGGGGCCTCTAGCAATGAGCAGTTCTTC
CDR3: CASSDYSGGASSNEQFF

J: TRBJ2-7
D: -
size: -
V: TRBV11-1
DNA: TGTGCCAGCAGCTTAGGGTCGGGAATTTGGGCCTACGAGCAGTACTTC
CDR3: CASSLGSGIWAYEQYF

J: TRBJ2-5
D: TRBD1
size: -
V: TRBV27
DNA: TGTGCCAGCAGTTACGGGACAGGGGTACGGGAGACCCAGTACTTC
CDR3: CASSYGTGVRETQYF

J: TRBJ1-6
D: -
size: -
V: TRBV11-2
DNA: TGTGCCAGCAGCTTAACAGATTATAATTCACCCCTCCACTTT
CDR3: CASSLTDYNSPLHF

J: TRBJ1-2
D: -
size: many
V: TRBV6-1
DNA: TGTGCCAGCAGTGAACGGTGGAGCGAAGGCTACACCTTC
CDR3: CASSERWSEGYTF

J: TRBJ2-3
D: TRBD1
size: few
V: TRBV2
DNA: TGTGCCAGCAGTGATATCCCCTATAGACAGGGGCGCGATACGCAGTATTTT
CDR3: CASSDIPYRQGRDTQYF

J: TRBJ2-1
D: TRBD1
size: -
V: TRBV7-2
DNA: TGTGCCAGCAGCTTAGGGGGACAGGGGGCGAATGAGCAGTTCTTC
CDR3: CASSLGGQGANEQFF

J: TRBJ1-1
D: -
size: -
V: TRBV5-1
DNA: TGCGCCAGCAAGGATTCCGGGGAAAGGGTTGAAGCTTTCTTT
CDR3: CASKDSGERVEAFF

J: TRBJ2-5
D: TRBD2
size: -
V: TRBV10-3
DNA: TGTGCCACCGAGTCCGGCGGGGGGCCTTCCCGCCAAGAGACCCAGTACTTC
CDR3: CATESGGGPSRQETQYF

J: TRBJ2-3
D: TRBD2
size: once
V: TRBV4-1
DNA: TGCGCCAGCAGCCAAAGGGACGGGGGGGCTTCAGATACGCAGTATTTT
CDR3: CASSQRDGGASDTQYF

J: TRBJ2-5
D: -
size: -
V: TRBV19
DNA: TGTGCCAGTAGTATCCAGCGCCAAGAGACCCAGTACTTC
CDR3: CASSIQRQETQYF

J: TRBJ2-7
D: TRBD1
size: -
V: TRBV27
DNA: TGTGCCAGCAGTTTACGACAGGGGTGGTACGAGCAGTACTTC
CDR3: CASSLRQGWYEQYF

J: TRBJ1-5
D: -
size: -
V: TRBV7-9
DNA: TGTGCCAGCAGCTTAGGGGCCGGGGGGGCACAGCCCCAGCATTTT
CDR3: CASSLGAGGAQPQHF

J: TRBJ2-3
D: TRBD2
size: -
V: TRBV30
DNA: TGTGCCTGGAGTGTAGGAGGGCTAGCGGGTGGGAGAGATACGCAGTATTTT
CDR3: CAWSVGGLAGGRDTQYF

J: TRBJ2-4
D: -
size: -
V: TRBV7-2
DNA: TGTGCCAGCAGCTTGGGGGGTCTCGGAGCCAAAAACATTCAGTACTTC
CDR3: CASSLGGLGAKNIQYF

J: TRBJ2-1
D: TRBD2
size: few
V: TRBV7-8
DNA: TGTGCCAGCAGCTTAGGCCTCACTAGCGTCGATGAGCAGTTCTTC
CDR3: CASSLGLTSVDEQFF

J: TRBJ2-2
D: TRBD2
size: few
V: TRBV14
DNA: TGTGCCAGTGGTGGACTAGCAAACACCGGGGAGCTGTTTTTT
CDR3: CASGGLANTGELFF

J: TRBJ2-2
D: -
size: -
V: TRBV24-1
DNA: TGTGCCACCAGTGATTTGAGAGGCGTTACCGGGGAGCTGTTTTTT
CDR3: CATSDLRGVTGELFF

J: TRBJ2-2
D: TRBD2
size: few
V: TRBV19
DNA: TGTGCCAGTAAGGGCAACCTTCCGGGACTAGCGGGGGGCTCATCCACCGGGGAGCTGTTTTTT
CDR3: CASKGNLPGLAGGSSTGELFF

J: TRBJ1-1
D: -
size: -
V: TRBV5-8
DNA: TGTGCCAGCAGCTTCGGTGGCACTGAAGCTTTCTTT
CDR3: CASSFGGTEAFF

J: TRBJ2-5
D: -
size: -
V: TRBV4-1
DNA: TGCGCCAGCAGCCTCGGGACTGAAGAGACCCAGTACTTC
CDR3: CASSLGTEETQYF

J: TRBJ2-1
D: TRBD2
size: -
V: TRBV4-2
DNA: TGTGCCAGCAGCCCTCTTGCGGGGGGGTACAATGAGCAGTTCTTC
CDR3: CASSPLAGGYNEQFF

J: TRBJ1-4
D: -
size: -
V: TRBV27
DNA: TGTGCCAGCAGTAAACAGGGTAGGGCTAATGAAAAACTGTTTTTT
CDR3: CASSKQGRANEKLFF

J: TRBJ1-3
D: -
size: -
V: TRBV7-2
DNA: TGTGCCAGCAGCTTAGTCCCAGGGATAAGGCCTGGAAACACCATATATTTT
CDR3: CASSLVPGIRPGNTIYF

J: TRBJ2-7
D: -
size: once
V: TRBV11-2
DNA: TGTGCCAGCAGCTTAAACCCGCTCCTGCTAAACGAGCAGTACTTC
CDR3: CASSLNPLLLNEQYF

J: TRBJ2-4
D: -
size: -
V: TRBV19
DNA: TGTGCCAGTAGTATAGTTCAGGGTACTGTGTCCAAAAACATTCAGTACTTC
CDR3: CASSIVQGTVSKNIQYF

J: TRBJ2-7
D: -
size: -
V: TRBV6-5
DNA: TGTGCCAGCAGTTACGACCGGGGCTACGAGCAGTACTTC
CDR3: CASSYDRGYEQYF

J: TRBJ1-6
D: TRBD1
size: few
V: TRBV19
DNA: TGTGCCAGTAGATGGGACAGGGATTCACCCCTCCACTTT
CDR3: CASRWDRDSPLHF

J: TRBJ2-7
D: TRBD1
size: -
V: TRBV7-9
DNA: TGTGCCAGCAGCACCGGGACAGGGGACGAGCAGTACTTC
CDR3: CASSTGTGDEQYF

J: TRBJ1-5
D: -
size: -
V: TRBV5-1
DNA: TGCGCCAGCAGCTCAGGGTCTGGCAATCAGCCCCAGCATTTT
CDR3: CASSSGSGNQPQHF

J: TRBJ2-7
D: -
size: -
V: TRBV30
DNA: TGTGCCTGGAGTTCCGACAGGTCAAGGTACGAGCAGTACTTC
CDR3: CAWSSDRSRYEQYF

J: TRBJ2-3
D: TRBD1
size: many
V: TRBV2
DNA: TGTGCCAGTGCACGACAGGGGGCGACAGATACGCAGTATTTT
CDR3: CASARQGATDTQYF

J: TRBJ1-1
D: -
size: -
V: TRBV2
DNA: TGTGCCAGCAGTGAAGCCCAGCGCCTTGTTGCTGAAGCTTTCTTT
CDR3: CASSEAQRLVAEAFF